The 25 T cell receptor beta chains presented below share a single source sample, sequenced in a study of beta chain features in type 1 diabetes. Their antigen targets remain unknown. TCRB transcripts that were expressed got sequenced, as all of the isolated RNA had been reverse transcribed. TCRdb keeps only in-frame clones here, not all; method: immunoSEQ multiplex PCR. The sample lists 640,000 or so clones; around an eighth were seen once. Points from the study as a whole: For Type 1 diabetes patients, all four CD4+ subsets carried TCRB CDR3s that were moderately but significantly shorter.

Sequenced material: naive CD4+ T cells from blood. The receptors here all came from a man aged 18-30 years with type 1 diabetes.

This chain joins TRBV5-4 and TRBJ1-6, with 9 nucleotides matching TRBD1. Germline V gene sequence: CDR1 SGHNT, CDR2 YYREEE (reference sequence). V was clipped by 0 bases and J by 7 bases; unmatched bases: 5. The CDR3 contains 16 residues. The CDR3 region is CASSLGGTGPNSPLHF. The CDR3 region has the DNA TGTGCCAGCAGCTTGGGAGGGACAGGGCCAAATTCACCCCTCCACTTT. The full variable domain, completed using reference TRBV5-4 and TRBJ1-6, is ETGVTQSPTHLIKTRGQQVTLRCSSQSGHNTVSWYQQALGQGPQFIFQYYREEENGRGNFPPRFSGLQFPNYSSELNVNALELDDSALYLCASSLGGTGPNSPLHFGNGTRLTVT.

This clone appeared a few times. This chain joins TRBV15 and TRBJ1-5; tentative D call: TRBD1 (6 bases). Germline V gene sequence: CDR1 LNHNV, CDR2 YYDKDF (reference sequence). The CDR3 is 14 amino acids. Trimming shortened V by 3 bases and J by 5 bases, and 11 bases separated the two germline ends. Written as DNA, the CDR3 is TGTGCCACCAGCAGTGGACAGCGAGATCAGCCCCAGCATTTT. It specifies CATSSGQRDQPQHF.

The chain joins TRBV30 to TRBJ2-7, with a weak D call TRBD1 (5 bases). The CDR3 contains 14 residues. Trimming stripped 0 bases from V and 1 base from J, with 10 bases between. CDR1 is GTSNPN, CDR2 SVGIG, per germline (reference sequence). Here the CDR3 DNA reads TGTGCCTGGAGTGTAATTAACAGGTCCTACGAGCAGTACTTC. Its protein product is CAWSVINRSYEQYF.

The chain combines TRBV7-2 with TRBJ1-2; 7 bases are shared with TRBD1. The J segment lost 4 bases and the V segment lost 6 bases, leaving 8 bases of the junction unmatched. CDR3 length: 14 amino acids. Germline loops: CDR1 SGHTA, CDR2 FQGNSA. CDR3 region: CASRPGTASYGYTF. The CDR3 DNA reads TGTGCCAGCAGACCCGGGACAGCTTCCTATGGCTACACCTTC.

The CDR3 DNA sequence: TGTGCCACCGGCCGAGGTTCGCAGCTAGAGGAGACCCAGTACTTC. Its translation is CATGRGSQLEETQYF. The genes are TRBV9 and TRBJ2-5; D unresolved. The CDR3 sequence is 15 residues long. The V end lost 9 bases, the J end lost 5 bases, and 23 bases lay between the germline ends. Per germline, CDR1 SGDLS and CDR2 YYNGEE.

This clone showed up just a few times. This chain connects TRBV10-1 to TRBJ2-7; the match to TRBD1 covers 8 bases. This CDR3 has 14 amino acids. The ends lost 6 bases at V and 6 bases at J; junction bases unmatched: 10. The germline V gene encodes CDR1 WNHNN and CDR2 SYGVQD (reference sequence). The CDR3 DNA reads TGCGCCAGCAGCCTTACATCACAGGGGGGCGAGCAGTACTTC. This translates into CASSLTSQGGEQYF.

A note on this clone: At the DNA level, this CDR3 is encoded by other sequences in the same sample as well. J is TRBJ1-1 and V is TRBV29-1, with 7 nucleotides matching TRBD1. The trim removed 3 bases at V and 1 base at J, leaving 2 bases unmatched. The CDR3 totals 13 residues. Germline CDR1 and CDR2: SQVTM and ANQGSEA. The CDR3: CSVDRGGNTEAFF. CDR3 in DNA: TGCAGCGTTGACAGGGGGGGGAACACTGAAGCTTTCTTT.

This clone was recorded a few times. The chain is built from TRBV6-5 and TRBJ1-5, with 7 nucleotides matching TRBD1. The CDR3 has 13 residues. Trimming cost V 7 bases and J 4 bases; bases outside gene matches: 4. Germline CDR1 reads MNHEY; CDR2 reads SVGAGI. This chain's CDR3 is CASKPGQNQPQHF. In DNA form, the CDR3 reads TGTGCCAGCAAACCGGGACAGAATCAGCCCCAGCATTTT.

CDR3 sequence (DNA): TGTGCCATCCTCACAGGAGAAACTAACTATGGCTACACCTTC. Its protein product is CAILTGETNYGYTF. The chain is built from TRBV10-3 and TRBJ1-2; D may be TRBD1 (5 bases). V lost 8 bases and J lost 0, with 13 bases in between. The CDR3 covers 14 residues. Germline V gene data show CDR1 as ENHRY and CDR2 as SYGVKD.

This clone was recorded a few times. The chain combines TRBV15 with TRBJ2-3, with unresolved D. Germline CDR1 is LNHNV and CDR2 is YYDKDF (reference sequence). V was trimmed by 0 bases and J by 4 bases, leaving 5 bases between them. This CDR3 has 13 residues. The CDR3 loop is CATSRDEADTQYF. CDR3 sequence (DNA): TGTGCCACCAGCAGAGATGAAGCAGATACGCAGTATTTT.

This clone has only a few counts. The chain recombines TRBV28 with TRBJ1-3; D is unresolved. Trimming shortened V by 1 base and J by 3 bases, and 13 bases separated the two germline ends. This CDR3 contains 16 residues. The germline gives CDR1 MDHEN, CDR2 SYDVKM. The CDR3 nucleotides are TGTGCCAGCAGTTTATACGGCCGGACTGGTGGAAACACCATATATTTT. Translated, it gives CASSLYGRTGGNTIYF.

The V call is TRBV29-1, the J call TRBJ2-5; no clear D. Trimming took 4 bases from V and 1 from J, leaving 10 bases between them. CDR1 and CDR2 (germline): SQVTM, ANQGSEA. This CDR3 contains 13 residues. In DNA form, the CDR3 reads TGCAGCGTTGTAATCTCGGTCCAAGAGACCCAGTACTTC. It codes for CSVVISVQETQYF.

The sample holds one count of this clone. V is TRBV6-6 and J is TRBJ2-7, with 7 bases matching TRBD1. The V and J ends lost 0 bases and 2 bases, in that order; junction bases with no gene match: 4. The germline CDR1 and CDR2 sequences are MNHNY and SVGAGI (reference sequence). The CDR3 runs to 15 residues. The CDR3 DNA reads TGTGCCAGCAGTTACTCGGGGCAGGGGGCCTACGAGCAGTACTTC. It specifies CASSYSGQGAYEQYF.

A few counts support this clone. The chain links TRBV5-4 to TRBJ2-5; the D gene is possibly TRBD2 (6 bases). V dropped 7 bases and J dropped 5 bases, with 30 bases sitting between them. The CDR3 loop spans 18 amino acids. Germline CDR1 reads SGHNT; CDR2 reads YYREEE (reference sequence). The CDR3 DNA reads as TGTGCCAGCGCCATCGAGGCGGGGCGGGACCAGACGCGTGAGACCCAGTACTTC. Amino acid sequence: CASAIEAGRDQTRETQYF.

The V gene is TRBV5-4, the J gene TRBJ2-3; 7 bases line up with TRBD2. The CDR3 consists of 15 residues. Germline CDR1 is SGHNT and CDR2 is YYREEE (reference sequence). V was pared by 1 base and J by 0 bases, with 2 bases of the junction left unmatched. The CDR3 DNA sequence: TGTGCCAGCAGCTTGCGCGGGGGAAGCACAGATACGCAGTATTTT. It specifies CASSLRGGSTDTQYF.

The chain couples TRBV10-3 to TRBJ2-3, with a tentative D call TRBD2 (7 bases). With 6 bases removed from V and 2 bases from J, the gap between germline ends came to 9 bases. CDR3 length: 13 amino acids. Germline CDR1 is ENHRY and CDR2 is SYGVKD. The chain's CDR3 is CAISGGPTDTQYF. For the CDR3, the DNA is TGTGCCATCAGCGGGGGGCCCACAGATACGCAGTATTTT.

The chain uses TRBV19 and TRBJ1-6; possible D gene TRBD1, 6 bases. Germline-derived CDR1 and CDR2 are LNHDA and SQIVND (reference sequence). The CDR3 covers 13 residues. The V and J ends lost 7 bases and 5 bases respectively, with 9 bases between them. CDR3 loop: CASKGGDNSPLHF. In nucleotides, the CDR3 is TGTGCCAGTAAAGGGGGAGATAATTCACCCCTCCACTTT.

The chain uses TRBV7-9 and TRBJ2-7; 7 nucleotides agree with TRBD2. V trimming: 6 bases; J trimming: 3 bases; junction bases outside the gene matches: 8. The CDR3 length is 14 residues. CDR1 SEHNR and CDR2 FQNEAQ come from the germline V gene (reference sequence). The CDR3: CASSSTGGIYEQYF. Written as DNA, the CDR3 is TGTGCCAGCAGTAGTACGGGGGGAATCTACGAGCAGTACTTC.

The V gene is TRBV19, the J gene TRBJ2-6; 10 positions agree with TRBD1. Trimming removed 7 bases from V and 0 bases from J; junction bases left unmatched: 6. This CDR3 spans 17 amino acids. Looked up from germline, CDR1 is LNHDA and CDR2 is SQIVND (reference sequence). The CDR3 bases are TGTGCCAGTACCACCCGGGACAGGGGCTCTGGGGCCAACGTCCTGACTTTC. It yields the protein CASTTRDRGSGANVLTF.

The J gene is TRBJ1-3, the V gene TRBV5-1, with D possibly being TRBD1 (6 bases). Trimming cost V 1 base and J 1 base, with 9 bases left between them. The germline gives CDR1 SGHRS, CDR2 YFSETQ. This CDR3 comprises 15 residues. This CDR3 is CASSLFTGSGNTIYF. The CDR3 nucleotides are TGCGCCAGCAGCTTGTTCACAGGGTCTGGAAACACCATATATTTT.

The rearrangement joins TRBV7-2 to TRBJ1-6, with TRBD1 matching 11 bases. Germline loops: CDR1 SGHTA, CDR2 FQGNSA. The CDR3 length is 15 residues. Trimming cost V 5 bases and J 8 bases; bases outside gene matches: 5. The CDR3 region is CASSPGQGADSPLHF. CDR3 bases: TGTGCCAGCAGCCCCGGACAGGGGGCGGATTCACCCCTCCACTTT.

This clone has only a few counts. The genes are TRBV6-6 and TRBJ1-1; D is uncertain. The CDR3 is 13 residues long. Trimming took off 1 base at V and 8 bases at J, with 11 bases between the two ends. CDR1 is MNHNY and CDR2 is SVGAGI in the germline V gene (reference sequence). The CDR3 DNA reads as TGTGCCAGCAGTTACTATCATGGTCAAGAAGCTTTCTTT. It is translated as CASSYYHGQEAFF.

The chain carries TRBV23-1 and TRBJ1-1; possibly TRBD1 for D (6 bases). TRBV23-1 is an ORF, and what it does is uncertain. V dropped 8 bases and J dropped 3 bases, with 31 bases sitting between them. The CDR3 totals 19 residues. As DNA, the CDR3 is TGCGCCAGCCCAGGGGAGGCCCTGCCCCAGGGCGGGCCCCACACTGAAGCTTTCTTT. As protein: CASPGEALPQGGPHTEAFF.

This clone has just a few counts. This sequence joins TRBV7-2 and TRBJ1-4; 8 bases map to TRBD1. Germline-derived CDR1 and CDR2 are SGHTA and FQGNSA. Trimming took 5 bases from V and 7 from J; bases not matched to a gene: 9. This CDR3 contains 15 residues. The CDR3 loop reads CASSGADRVVEKLFF. The CDR3 coding sequence is TGTGCCAGCAGCGGGGCGGACAGGGTGGTTGAAAAACTGTTTTTT.

This clone was seen more than once but under ten times. This chain links TRBV2 with TRBJ1-2, with D possibly TRBD1 on 6 matching bases. Germline lookup yields CDR1 SNHLY and CDR2 FYNNEI. With 6 bases removed from V and 4 bases from J, the gap between germline ends came to 15 bases. The CDR3 length is 14 residues. The DNA for the CDR3 is TGTGCCAGCAGGGTCGACAGGCGGAGCTATGGCTACACCTTC. This sequence encodes CASRVDRRSYGYTF. The whole variable domain, filled in from reference TRBV2 and TRBJ1-2, reads EPEVTQTPSHQVTQMGQEVILRCVPISNHLYFYWYRQILGQKVEFLVSFYNNEISEKSEIFDDQFSVERPDGSNFTLKIRSTKLEDSAMYFCASRVDRRSYGYTFGSGTRLTVV.